This record concerns one TCR beta chain sequence. Its specificity is unknown. PCR employed 60 Vbeta and 13 Jbeta primers. Profiling relied on immunoSEQ multiplex PCR, and the TCRdb table lists in-frame clones only, not all of them. The sample shows 100,000 to 150,000 clones, 65% to 80% of them seen only once. The germline V and J ends were trimmed by 7 bases and 3 bases, with 13 bases remaining between them. The length of the CDR3 is 13 residues. Looked up from germline, CDR1 is GTSNPN and CDR2 is SVGIG (reference sequence). This record belongs to a study of cytomegalovirus exposure and HLA in healthy donors. Study-wide results and caveats: Links to common viral pathogens appeared, in a later analysis, for several of the most significant clusters. 164 TCR beta chains were listed as cytomegalovirus-associated.

The sequenced material came from PBMCs. V is TRBV30 and J is TRBJ1-5; no firm D call. The clonotype originates from a woman aged 60-70 years in good health and CMV-seropositive. CDR3 residues: CAYQTGSNQPQHF. CDR3 in DNA: TGTGCCTACCAGACGGGGTCCAATCAGCCCCAGCATTTT.